The 15 T cell receptor beta chains reported below all come from one sample, sequenced in a study of T cells in Graves' hyperthyroidism and ophthalmopathy (dated by TCRdb to between 2017 and 2020). The library was produced with multiplex PCR. The reads were generated on an Illumina HiSeq 2000. The TCR beta CDR3 regions were amplified from the RNA transcripts. A first-round RT-PCR of the TCR CDR3 used the HTBI primer set with the Qiagen OneStep RT-PCR kit. The public sequencing data were trimmed at Q25 with fastp and processed into clonotypes with MiXCR by TCRdb, which kept only in-frame beta chains. Rows with one shared CDR3 protein collapse into an entry with the most common genes and DNA. The sample has about half a million distinct CDR3 sequences on record, about 16% of them singletons. In total, the top ten clones hold approximately 30% of the sample. The sequenced sample consisted of blood. All receptors come from a woman aged 25 to 45 with Graves' ophthalmopathy.

Ten or more counts support this clonotype. V gene TRBV20-1 combines with J gene TRBJ2-1; 12 nucleotides match TRBD2. The germline gives CDR1 DFQATT, CDR2 SNEGSKA (reference sequence). CDR3 size: 17 residues. Germline trimming cut 5 bases from V and 7 bases from J; bases unmatched to any gene: 15. The CDR3 is CSASTSGSKGTVNEQFF. CDR3 DNA: TGCAGTGCTTCGACTAGCGGGAGTAAGGGAACGGTGAATGAGCAGTTCTTC.

Comments on this clonotype: A read error may produce the germline difference seen at one junction end. This sequence joins TRBV5-6 and TRBJ2-1; tentative D call: TRBD2 (5 bases). This CDR3 region has 12 residues. The germline gives CDR1 SGHDT, CDR2 YYEEEE. The CDR3 sequence: CASSSYPGSFVF. CDR3 DNA sequence: TGTGCCAGCAGCTCGTATCCGGGATCTTTCGTCTTC.

In this sample, this clonotype turned up many times. This chain uses TRBV18 with TRBJ2-7; 7 bases align to TRBD2. The V gene's germline CDR1 is KGHSH and CDR2 LQKENI. V gave up 6 bases and J gave up 3 bases; unmatched junction bases: 11. The CDR3 spans 15 residues. In DNA form, the CDR3 reads TGTGCCAGCTCCCTTCACGGGGAGGGAGGCTACGAGCAGTACTTC. This encodes CASSLHGEGGYEQYF. Supplemented by reference TRBV18 and TRBJ2-7, the full variable domain reads NAGVMQNPRHLVRRRGQEARLRCSPMKGHSHVYWYRQLPEEGLKFMVYLQKENIIDESGMPKERFSAEFPKEGPSILRIQQVVRGDSAAYFCASSLHGEGGYEQYFGPGTRLTVT.

The genes are TRBV28 and TRBJ1-6; possibly TRBD1 for D (5 bases). From germline, CDR1 is MDHEN and CDR2 SYDVKM. V was shortened by 10 bases and J by 5 bases, with 9 bases between the two germline ends. CDR3 size: 12 residues. DNA for the CDR3: TGTGCCATCCAGGGCCATAATTCACCCCTCCACTTT. Protein: CAIQGHNSPLHF. Full variable domain (rest looked up from reference TRBV28 and TRBJ1-6): DVKVTQSSRYLVKRTGEKVFLECVQDMDHENMFWYRQDPGLGLRLIYFSYDVKMKEKGDIPEGYSVSREKKERFSLILESASTNQTSMYLCAIQGHNSPLHFGNGTRLTVT.

This chain links TRBV4-2 with TRBJ2-7, with 9 nucleotides matching TRBD1. Looked up from germline, CDR1 is LGHNA and CDR2 is YNFKEQ. V lost 4 bases and J lost 3; bases outside the gene matches: 4. This CDR3 has 14 amino acids. Here the CDR3 reads CASSRRGQGYEQYF. In DNA form, the CDR3 reads TGTGCCAGCAGCCGGCGGGGACAGGGCTACGAGCAGTACTTC.

The CDR3 sequence is CASSYGQESGYTF. The CDR3 bases are TGTGCCAGCAGCTACGGACAGGAATCCGGCTACACCTTC. This chain links TRBV7-9 with TRBJ1-2; 7 nucleotides agree with TRBD1. Losses at the gene ends were 4 bases for V and 8 bases for J; bases not matched to a gene: 7. The germline gives CDR1 SEHNR, CDR2 FQNEAQ (reference sequence). The CDR3 has 13 residues.

This clonotype was recorded at least ten times. This chain uses TRBV11-2 with TRBJ2-7, with a weak D call TRBD1 (6 bases). Germline V gene data show CDR1 as SGHAT and CDR2 as FQNNGV. The CDR3 consists of 13 residues. V was shortened by 4 bases and J by 2 bases, with 9 bases between the two germline ends. CDR3 in DNA: TGTGCCAGCAGCTCACAGGGAACCTACGAGCAGTACTTC. It translates to CASSSQGTYEQYF.

This clonotype was detected only a few times. The CDR3, as DNA: TGTGCCAGCGCAGGGAGAAGCACAGATACGCAGTATTTT. It is translated as CASAGRSTDTQYF. The rearrangement links TRBV6-1 to TRBJ2-3, with D tentatively TRBD1 or TRBD2 (5 bases each). Germline V gene lookup returns CDR1 MNHNS and CDR2 SASEGT. V was pared by 8 bases and J by 0 bases, with 9 bases between. The CDR3 has 13 amino acids.

This clonotype was detected a few times. A much larger clone is a single base away; this may be a read error. The chain uses TRBV28 and TRBJ2-5; D may be TRBD1 or TRBD2 (5 bases each). CDR1 MDHEN and CDR2 SYDVKM come from the germline V gene. The V end lost 2 bases, the J end lost 5 bases, and 24 bases lay between the germline ends. The CDR3 has 18 residues. The CDR3 DNA sequence: TGTGCCAGCAGTTTAGGGCCGGGGCAGTGGGAAAATCAGGAGACCCAGTACTTC. It yields the protein CASSLGPGQWENQETQYF. The full variable domain, with the rest looked up from reference TRBV28 and TRBJ2-5, is DVKVTQSSRYLVKRTGEKVFLECVQDMDHENMFWYRQDPGLGLRLIYFSYDVKMKEKGDIPEGYSVSREKKERFSLILESASTNQTSMYLCASSLGPGQWENQETQYFGPGTRLLVL.

The table lists this clonotype with many counts. The chain uses TRBV7-2 and TRBJ2-1; 9 positions agree with TRBD1. After removal of 7 bases from V and 9 bases from J, the junction contained 13 bases not matched to a gene. This CDR3 region has 15 residues. Germline V gives CDR1 SGHTA, CDR2 FQGNSA. CDR3 nucleotides: TGTGCCAGCACCCCGGGGGGACAGGGTAGAAGTGAGCAGTTCTTC. This gives the protein CASTPGGQGRSEQFF.

This clonotype was detected many times. The V and J genes are TRBV11-2 and TRBJ2-3; tentatively, D is TRBD1 (5 bases). The CDR3 length is 16 residues. Germline V CDR1 and CDR2: SGHAT, FQNNGV. V was shortened by 5 bases and J by 5 bases, with 20 bases between the two germline ends. CDR3 protein: CASSRKRQGGIDTQYF. CDR3 DNA: TGTGCCAGCAGCCGAAAGAGGCAGGGTGGTATAGATACGCAGTATTTT.

The CDR3 DNA is TGTGCCAGCAGTGAATTATCCGGGACCAAAAACATTCAGTACTTC. It translates to CASSELSGTKNIQYF. The chain carries TRBV6-1 and TRBJ2-4; possible D gene TRBD2, 5 bases. Trimming took off 2 bases at V and 2 bases at J, with 10 bases between the two ends. CDR1 is MNHNS and CDR2 is SASEGT in the germline V gene. This CDR3 is built from 15 residues.

This clonotype came up once. The junction differs from germline at one of its ends, possibly a read error. The chain joins TRBV12-3 or TRBV12-4 to TRBJ2-7; D tentatively fits TRBD1 or TRBD2 (5 bases each). This CDR3 comprises 13 residues. The CDR3 nucleotides are TGTGCCAGCAGTTTGACGGGACCCTACGAGCAGCACTTC. It is translated as CASSLTGPYEQHF.

There are many counts of this clonotype. V usage is TRBV9 and J usage is TRBJ1-1; D call uncertain. V shed 0 bases and J shed 0 bases, with 6 bases lying between them. From germline, CDR1 is SGDLS and CDR2 YYNGEE. The CDR3 totals 14 residues. This CDR3 reads CASSVAQLNTEAFF. CDR3 sequence (DNA): TGTGCCAGCAGCGTAGCACAGTTGAACACTGAAGCTTTCTTT. The full variable domain, its missing parts supplied by reference TRBV9 and TRBJ1-1, is DSGVTQTPKHLITATGQRVTLRCSPRSGDLSVYWYQQSLDQGLQFLIQYYNGEERAKGNILERFSAQQFPDLHSELNLSSLELGDSALYFCASSVAQLNTEAFFGQGTRLTVV.

This clonotype showed up just a few times. This chain joins TRBV12-5 and TRBJ2-1, with 8 positions matching TRBD2. J was trimmed by 6 bases and V by 2 bases; bases with no gene match: 12. The CDR3 runs 17 residues. The germline gives CDR1 LGHNT, CDR2 FRNRAP. CDR3 protein: CASGLNPLAGYRNEQFF. Written as DNA, the CDR3 is TGTGCTAGTGGTTTGAACCCCCTAGCGGGCTACCGCAATGAGCAGTTCTTC.